The rows below give T cell receptor beta chains drawn from one sample of a study of CD8+CD57+ T cells in acquired aplastic anemia. Each CDR3 protein gets one entry after TCRdb re-called the reads with MiXCR. Of about 150,000 distinct CDR3 sequences listed, 41% are singletons. Sequencing was done on a sample of sorted CD4+, CD8+, or CD8+CD57+ T cells (not recorded which) from PBMCs. The receptors shown here come from a human donor in good health, serving as a control. The CDR3 runs from the conserved cysteine through the conserved F or W. The D gene is left open where the match is weak. Size values are once, few and many counts, or a class for expanded clones, and some rows have none.

abundance: many; j_gene: TRBJ2-3; v_gene: TRBV6-1; d_gene: TRBD2; CDR3nt: TGTGCCAGCAGTGTCTCAGCGGGAAACACAGATACGCAGTATTTT; CDR3aa: CASSVSAGNTDTQYF
abundance: many; j_gene: TRBJ2-1; v_gene: TRBV5-5; d_gene: -; CDR3nt: TGTGCCAGCAGCTTGGACAGCTCGAGCTCCTACAATGAGCAGTTCTTC; CDR3aa: CASSLDSSSSYNEQFF
abundance: many; j_gene: TRBJ1-4; v_gene: TRBV9; d_gene: -; CDR3nt: TGTGCCAGCAGCGTGAGAGGTCTTGAGGGAAAACTGTTTTTT; CDR3aa: CASSVRGLEGKLFF
abundance: many; j_gene: TRBJ2-7; v_gene: TRBV6-1; d_gene: -; CDR3nt: TGTGCTAACCCAGTCGGGGGAGCTAAACAGTACTTC; CDR3aa: CANPVGGAKQYF
abundance: many; j_gene: TRBJ2-2; v_gene: TRBV7-2; d_gene: -; CDR3nt: TGTGCCAGCAGCTTAGCGGTAGGGTCGGGCACCGGGGAGCTGTTTTTT; CDR3aa: CASSLAVGSGTGELFF
abundance: -; j_gene: TRBJ2-5; v_gene: TRBV4-1; d_gene: TRBD2; CDR3nt: TGCGCCAGCAGCCAAGGAATTAGCGGGGGGGCCTTGGGAGAGACCCAGTACTTC; CDR3aa: CASSQGISGGALGETQYF
abundance: once; j_gene: TRBJ1-2; v_gene: TRBV29-1; d_gene: TRBD1; CDR3nt: TGCAGCGTTGAGCGACGACAGGGGAACTACACCTTC; CDR3aa: CSVERRQGNYTF
abundance: few; j_gene: TRBJ1-1; v_gene: TRBV5-6; d_gene: -; CDR3nt: TGTGCCAGCAGCTTGACAGGAACGGGGACTGAAGCTTTCTTT; CDR3aa: CASSLTGTGTEAFF
abundance: -; j_gene: TRBJ1-2; v_gene: TRBV25-1; d_gene: -; CDR3nt: TGTGCCTGCAGTGCGACTTCGGAGGGTCGCGGCTACACCTTC; CDR3aa: CACSATSEGRGYTF
abundance: -; j_gene: TRBJ2-6; v_gene: TRBV24-1; d_gene: -; CDR3nt: TGTGCCACCAGCGGGGACAACGTCCTGACTTTC; CDR3aa: CATSGDNVLTF
abundance: few; j_gene: TRBJ1-2; v_gene: TRBV29-1; d_gene: -; CDR3nt: TGCAGCGTTGAAGATCTGGCCGGTAGTCCCTTC; CDR3aa: CSVEDLAGSPF
abundance: many; j_gene: TRBJ1-2; v_gene: TRBV7-8; d_gene: -; CDR3nt: TGTGCCAGCAGCTTAGGCTCGAGGGCGGTCTATGGCTACACCTTC; CDR3aa: CASSLGSRAVYGYTF
abundance: many; j_gene: TRBJ1-2; v_gene: TRBV5-1; d_gene: -; CDR3nt: TGCGCCAGCAGCTTGGGGCAGGGTGTTTTTGGCTACACCTTC; CDR3aa: CASSLGQGVFGYTF
abundance: -; j_gene: TRBJ2-3; v_gene: TRBV9; d_gene: TRBD2; CDR3nt: TGTGCCAGCAACCCGGGACTAGCGACAGATACGCAGTATTTT; CDR3aa: CASNPGLATDTQYF
abundance: many; j_gene: TRBJ1-4; v_gene: TRBV20-1; d_gene: -; CDR3nt: TGCAGTGCTAGAGATCTGCTAGGGGCTGGTGAAAAACTGTTTTTT; CDR3aa: CSARDLLGAGEKLFF